The 27 T cell receptor beta chains listed next were all sequenced from one sample in a study of response to subunit inactivated influenza vaccine. Using its own MiXCR run on the RT-PCR reads, TCRdb lists one record per CDR3 protein. The sample yields about 180,000 distinct CDR3 sequences, around 10% seen once. The source was CD8+ T cells sorted from PBMCs, collected about 24 months after vaccination. The receptors originated from a man aged 50-75 years who received an inactivated influenza vaccine.

The rearrangement joins TRBV7-2 to TRBJ2-1; D is unclear. The CDR3 has 14 amino acids. Germline values: CDR1 SGHTA, CDR2 FQGNSA. The V end lost 5 bases, the J end lost 0 bases, and 8 bases lay between the germline ends. CDR3 amino acids: CASSPVPSYNEQFF. DNA of the CDR3: TGTGCCAGCAGCCCGGTGCCCTCCTACAATGAGCAGTTCTTC.

J is TRBJ2-2 and V is TRBV7-6; a weak D match, TRBD2 (7 bases). Trimming left V 5 bases short and J 8 bases short, with 21 bases between. The germline gives CDR1 SGHVS, CDR2 FNYEAQ. There are 16 residues in the CDR3. CDR3: CASSGPREGGPGELFF. The CDR3 DNA follows: TGTGCCAGCAGCGGACCCCGTGAGGGGGGGCCGGGGGAGCTGTTTTTT. Full variable domain (missing parts from reference TRBV7-6 and TRBJ2-2): GAGVSQSPRYKVTKRGQDVALRCDPISGHVSLYWYRQALGQGPEFLTYFNYEAQQDKSGLPNDRFSAERPEGSISTLTIQRTEQRDSAMYRCASSGPREGGPGELFFGEGSRLTVL.

This sequence joins TRBV10-3 and TRBJ2-7; no firm D call. From germline, CDR1 is ENHRY and CDR2 SYGVKD. V was trimmed by 3 bases and J by 2 bases, leaving 17 bases between them. The CDR3 consists of 16 residues. CDR3 in amino acids: CAISEIVWGKTYEQYF. In nucleotides, the CDR3 is TGTGCCATCAGTGAAATAGTTTGGGGAAAAACCTACGAGCAGTACTTC.

This clonotype has only a few counts. The chain combines TRBV30 with TRBJ2-2, with unresolved D. The CDR3 is made up of 13 amino acids. V lost 0 bases and J 1 base, leaving 3 bases between the germline ends. Germline CDR1 and CDR2: GTSNPN and SVGIG (reference sequence). The chain's CDR3 is CAWSVGNTGELFF. CDR3 coding DNA: TGTGCCTGGAGTGTAGGGAACACCGGGGAGCTGTTTTTT.

In nucleotides, the CDR3 is TGTGCCAGCAGCTCACTAGCGGGGAGGCTTGGCGAGCAGTACTTC. This encodes CASSSLAGRLGEQYF. The genes are TRBV11-2 and TRBJ2-7, with 10 nucleotides matching TRBD2. CDR1 and CDR2 from the germline V gene are SGHAT and FQNNGV. The CDR3 has 15 residues. The junction had 9 bases not matched to a gene; V was cut back by 4 bases and J by 6 bases.

Only a few counts were recorded for this clonotype. The chain links TRBV12-5 to TRBJ2-2, with 9 nucleotides matching TRBD1. Germline CDR1 is LGHNT and CDR2 is FRNRAP. Trimming removed 2 bases from V and 5 bases from J; junction bases left unmatched: 12. The CDR3 is 18 residues long. The CDR3 DNA is TGTGCTAGTGGTTTGCTATTTTCTTCGACAGGGGGGACCGGGGAGCTGTTTTTT. Its protein is CASGLLFSSTGGTGELFF.

The chain recombines TRBV18 with TRBJ2-3; TRBD2 aligns across 12 bases. This CDR3 contains 15 residues. The V segment lost 3 bases and the J segment 4 bases; nucleotides outside the gene matches: 2. The germline V gene encodes CDR1 KGHSH and CDR2 LQKENI. CDR3 coding DNA: TGTGCCAGCTCACCGACTAGCGGGAGCCCAGATACGCAGTATTTT. Residues: CASSPTSGSPDTQYF. The full variable domain, its missing parts supplied by reference TRBV18 and TRBJ2-3, is NAGVMQNPRHLVRRRGQEARLRCSPMKGHSHVYWYRQLPEEGLKFMVYLQKENIIDESGMPKERFSAEFPKEGPSILRIQQVVRGDSAAYFCASSPTSGSPDTQYFGPGTRLTVL.

V is TRBV5-1 and J is TRBJ2-7; 8 nucleotides match TRBD1. The junction had 6 bases not matched to a gene; V was cut back by 0 bases and J by 4 bases. CDR1 and CDR2 (germline): SGHRS, YFSETQ. The CDR3 loop spans 15 amino acids. CDR3 loop: CASSLGSGGPYEQYF. DNA for the CDR3: TGCGCCAGCAGCTTGGGGTCAGGGGGCCCTTACGAGCAGTACTTC. Full variable domain (rest looked up from reference TRBV5-1 and TRBJ2-7): KAGVTQTPRYLIKTRGQQVTLSCSPISGHRSVSWYQQTPGQGLQFLFEYFSETQRNKGNFPGRFSGRQFSNSRSEMNVSTLELGDSALYLCASSLGSGGPYEQYFGPGTRLTVT.

The rearrangement links TRBV28 to TRBJ2-7; 7 bases agree with TRBD2. After removal of 4 bases from V and 5 bases from J, the junction contained 2 bases not matched to a gene. The CDR3 runs to 12 residues. The germline V gene encodes CDR1 MDHEN and CDR2 SYDVKM. The DNA for the CDR3 is TGTGCCAGCAGTTGGGGGGGGGACGAGCAGTACTTC. This codes for CASSWGGDEQYF.

CDR3 protein: CASSPGAGSSYEQYF. Here the CDR3 DNA reads TGTGCCAGCAGCCCAGGAGCAGGGAGCTCCTACGAGCAGTACTTC. This chain links TRBV9 with TRBJ2-7, with D perhaps matching TRBD1 or TRBD2 (5 bases each). Germline values: CDR1 SGDLS, CDR2 YYNGEE. The CDR3 has 15 amino acids. Deletions cut 4 bases from V and 0 bases from J, with 14 bases between.

The rearrangement uses TRBV11-3 and TRBJ2-3; D remains unclear. This CDR3 comprises 15 residues. V dropped 2 bases and J dropped 2 bases, with 11 bases sitting between them. CDR1 is SGHNT and CDR2 is YENEEA in the germline V gene. The CDR3 sequence: CASSLRGRNTDTQYF. The CDR3 DNA sequence: TGTGCCAGCAGCTTAAGAGGACGGAACACAGATACGCAGTATTTT.

The rearrangement links TRBV14 to TRBJ2-7; D ambiguous. There are 12 residues in the CDR3. The ends were cut back, 4 bases at V and 5 bases at J, with 9 bases in the middle. CDR1 and CDR2 (germline): SGHDN, FVKESK. CDR3 region: CASSPSIHEQYF. The DNA of the CDR3 is TGTGCCAGCAGCCCAAGTATCCACGAGCAGTACTTC. Together with reference TRBV14 and TRBJ2-7, the CDR3 gives the full variable domain: EAGVTQFPSHSVIEKGQTVTLRCDPISGHDNLYWYRRVMGKEIKFLLHFVKESKQDESGMPNNRFLAERTGGTYSTLKVQPAELEDSGVYFCASSPSIHEQYFGPGTRLTVT.

This clonotype was seen a few times. This sequence joins TRBV20-1 and TRBJ1-4; D is undetermined. The V end was cut by 2 bases, the J end by 0 bases, with 10 bases between. This CDR3 region has 15 residues. Germline CDR1 and CDR2: DFQATT and SNEGSKA (reference sequence). The CDR3 DNA is TGCAGTGCTAGAAGGCGGGAAACAACTAATGAAAAACTGTTTTTT. Amino acid sequence: CSARRRETTNEKLFF.

The chain employs TRBV28 and TRBJ2-6, with D perhaps matching TRBD1 (5 bases). Germline assignment: CDR1 MDHEN and CDR2 SYDVKM. V shed 2 bases and J shed 2 bases, with 16 bases lying between them. The CDR3 runs to 18 residues. The CDR3 DNA is TGTGCCAGCAGTTTACTCACCCTCCGCAGGGCTGGGGCCAACGTCCTGACTTTC. Encoded protein: CASSLLTLRRAGANVLTF.

The CDR3 here is CASSLRQPSYEQYF. The CDR3 coding sequence is TGTGCCAGCAGTTTGAGACAGCCCTCCTACGAGCAGTACTTC. The V gene is TRBV28, the J gene TRBJ2-7; D perhaps matches TRBD1 (5 bases). The germline V gene has CDR1 MDHEN and CDR2 SYDVKM. Trimming pared 3 bases from V and 0 bases from J, leaving 9 bases between. The CDR3 has 14 residues.

Comment on this clonotype: A read error is possible here, since a much larger clone lies one base away. The V call is TRBV10-3, the J call TRBJ2-3, with D perhaps TRBD1 or TRBD2 (5 bases each). Germline loops: CDR1 ENHRY, CDR2 SYGVKD. The length of the CDR3 is 14 residues. Trimming pared 3 bases from V and 1 base from J, leaving 8 bases between. This CDR3 is CAISDGGRTDTQYF. For the CDR3, the DNA is TGTGCCATCAGTGATGGGGGACGCACAGATACGCAGTATTTT.

In its sample, this clonotype was seen a few times. This chain uses TRBV5-1 with TRBJ2-2; the D gene is possibly TRBD1 (6 bases). Trimming pared 3 bases from V and 6 bases from J, leaving 15 bases between. CDR3 length: 15 residues. From germline, CDR1 is SGHRS and CDR2 YFSETQ. This chain's CDR3 is CASSWDTADSGELFF. The CDR3 DNA reads TGCGCCAGCAGCTGGGACACGGCGGATTCCGGGGAGCTGTTTTTT.

CDR3 in DNA: TGTGCCAGCAGTGAACAGGGACTTACCTACGAGCAGTACTTC. Its translation is CASSEQGLTYEQYF. This rearrangement joins TRBV6-1 to TRBJ2-7; perhaps TRBD2 as D (6 bases). CDR3 length: 14 amino acids. Germline CDR1 and CDR2: MNHNS and SASEGT. Deletions cut 2 bases from V and 2 bases from J, with 10 bases between.

This clonotype was detected only a few times. J is TRBJ2-1 and V is TRBV6-5; TRBD2 matches 7 bases. Per germline, CDR1 MNHEY and CDR2 SVGAGI. This CDR3 is 16 amino acids long. J was trimmed by 5 bases and V by 4 bases; bases with no gene match: 11. The CDR3 region is CASSSLMKRGNNEQFF. The CDR3 DNA is TGTGCCAGCAGTTCCCTCATGAAGCGGGGAAACAATGAGCAGTTCTTC.

This clonotype was counted a few times. This chain links TRBV11-2 with TRBJ2-5, with 11 nucleotides matching TRBD1. The CDR3 covers 21 residues. CDR1 and CDR2 (germline): SGHAT, FQNNGV. After removal of 2 bases from V and 4 bases from J, the junction contained 21 bases not matched to a gene. The CDR3: CASSLFTNPDRGLRLGETQYF. The CDR3 region has the DNA TGTGCCAGCAGCTTATTCACAAACCCGGACAGGGGGCTTAGGTTGGGAGAGACCCAGTACTTC.

This clonotype was seen a handful of times. V usage is TRBV2 and J usage is TRBJ1-5; the D gene is possibly TRBD1 (6 bases). The CDR3 contains 14 residues. The V gene lost 4 bases and the J gene lost 5 bases, with 12 bases spanning the gap. The germline gives CDR1 SNHLY, CDR2 FYNNEI. The CDR3 loop reads CASSGGRGYQPQHF. For the CDR3, the DNA is TGTGCCAGCAGTGGTGGCAGGGGTTATCAGCCCCAGCATTTT.

CDR3 sequence reads: CASSTRAGLAGTDTQYF. CDR3 sequence (DNA): TGTGCCAGCAGCACGAGAGCGGGACTAGCGGGCACAGATACGCAGTATTTT. The rearrangement joins TRBV7-6 to TRBJ2-3; the match to TRBD2 covers 11 bases. Per the germline V gene, CDR1 is SGHVS and CDR2 is FNYEAQ. After removal of 5 bases from V and 1 base from J, the junction contained 8 bases not matched to a gene. CDR3 length equals 17 residues.

This rearrangement joins TRBV6-1 to TRBJ2-3, with a possible D match to TRBD2 (5 bases). Germline loops: CDR1 MNHNS, CDR2 SASEGT. This CDR3 comprises 16 residues. V was cut by 6 bases and J by 2 bases, with 18 bases left in between. Here the CDR3 reads CASRVRLAETTDTQYF. CDR3 sequence (DNA): TGTGCCAGCAGAGTTAGGCTAGCCGAAACCACAGATACGCAGTATTTT.

At least ten counts were recorded for this clonotype. The gene calls are TRBV2 and TRBJ1-2; 9 bases are shared with TRBD1. Per germline, CDR1 SNHLY and CDR2 FYNNEI. This CDR3 spans 14 amino acids. Unmatched junction bases numbered 3, after V lost 1 base and J lost 6 bases. The CDR3 protein is CASSEDRTGDGYTF. The CDR3, as DNA: TGTGCCAGCAGTGAAGACAGGACAGGGGATGGCTACACCTTC.

In its sample, this clonotype was seen many times. The chain links TRBV6-2 or TRBV6-3 to TRBJ2-1; possibly TRBD1 for D (5 bases). The CDR3 length is 16 residues. V was clipped by 7 bases and J by 2 bases, with 18 bases between them. CDR1 is MNHEY, CDR2 SVGEGT, per germline. In DNA form, the CDR3 reads TGTGCCAGCAACCGTTTTATAGGGGCGACCTACAATGAGCAGTTCTTC. Translation gives CASNRFIGATYNEQFF.

This chain links TRBV7-2 with TRBJ2-3; TRBD2 matches 11 bases. Germline V gives CDR1 SGHTA, CDR2 FQGNSA. CDR3 length: 15 residues. Germline trimming cut 4 bases from V and 2 bases from J; bases unmatched to any gene: 2. For the CDR3, the DNA is TGTGCCAGCAGCTGGGGACTAGCGGCCACAGATACGCAGTATTTT. It specifies CASSWGLAATDTQYF.

The chain joins TRBV7-9 to TRBJ2-2; D not resolved. Per the germline V gene, CDR1 is SEHNR and CDR2 is FQNEAQ (reference sequence). V dropped 1 base and J dropped 3 bases, with 9 bases sitting between them. This CDR3 is 15 amino acids long. In DNA form, the CDR3 reads TGTGCCAGCAGCTTAGAACAGCCCCACACCGGGGAGCTGTTTTTT. Residues: CASSLEQPHTGELFF. The full variable domain, with the rest looked up from reference TRBV7-9 and TRBJ2-2, is DTGVSQNPRHKITKRGQNVTFRCDPISEHNRLYWYRQTLGQGPEFLTYFQNEAQLEKSRLLSDRFSAERPKGSFSTLEIQRTEQGDSAMYLCASSLEQPHTGELFFGEGSRLTVL.